The clone carrying this T cell receptor beta chain occurred a few times. The antigen is not known. The TCR beta libraries were generated through quantitative 5'-RACE incorporating molecular barcodes. TCRdb re-called the 5' RACE reads through MiXCR, storing one row per CDR3 protein. The sample lists roughly 440,000 distinct CDR3 sequences, over 15% seen once, with over 1% in the top ten. With V trimmed by 2 bases and J by 7 bases, 11 bases remained unmatched. Germline V gene data show CDR1 as KGHDR and CDR2 as SFDVKD. CDR3 length: 16 residues. The sample originates from a study of CD8 T cells in ankylosing spondylitis. Study-wide results and caveats: A motif in TCR beta, a set of eight or nine highly homologous variants, appeared characteristic of ankylosing spondylitis blood. With a CD8+ phenotype, disease-linked clones were relatively rare in peripheral blood. Disease-linked clones reportedly concentrated significantly in matched ankylosing spondylitis synovial fluid. Reports of some motif variants in reactive arthritis synovial fluid and blood predate this one.

Sequencing was performed on blood, either unsorted or a sorted T cell fraction (not recorded which). This clonotype originated in a male donor with ankylosing spondylitis. The chain employs TRBV24-1 and TRBJ2-7; 9 bases are shared with TRBD1. CDR3 nucleotide sequence: TGTGCCACCAGTGATTCACCCGGGACAGGGACGCAAGAGCAGTACTTC. This translates into CATSDSPGTGTQEQYF.